This paragraph reports one TCR beta chain. The data are from a study of PD-1 blockade in classical Hodgkin lymphoma. Every single patient, without exception, relapsed after autologous stem cell transplantation, and brentuximab vedotin exposure varied. Complete response, partial response or progressive disease were the best responses. TCRdb's table, derived via immunoSEQ multiplex PCR, lists solely in-frame clones and lacks some. The repertoire holds more than 35,000 clones, about 79% seen once, with approximately 9.9% in the top ten. Trimming shortened V by 6 bases and J by 4 bases, and 13 bases separated the two germline ends. This CDR3 comprises 13 residues. The germline V gene has CDR1 SGHRS and CDR2 YFSETQ.

This receptor was taken from a human donor with classical Hodgkin lymphoma. The rearrangement links TRBV5-1 to TRBJ1-1; a possible D gene is TRBD1 (5 bases). This material consisted of peripheral blood mononuclear cells (PBMCs), taken at baseline. CDR3 DNA: TGCGCCAGCACTGGTATGGGGGGCACTGAAGCTTTCTTT. Its translation is CASTGMGGTEAFF.